Listed below are T cell receptor beta chains from one sample, sequenced in a study of T cell repertoires in cytomegalovirus infection. TCRdb re-analysed the reads in MiXCR, keeping a single row per CDR3 protein. The repertoire holds around 550,000 distinct CDR3 sequences, with around 27% as singletons. Specimen: PBMCs. The source of these receptors is a human donor in good health (CMV status not recorded). Some clones in this sample may be carry-over from other donors' samples. CDR3s include the opening cysteine and the closing phenylalanine or tryptophan. The order of the fields is clone size, D gene, J gene, V gene, CDR3 DNA, CDR3 protein. The D gene is left open where the match is weak. Only some rows state a clone size, as once, few, many or a class for expanded clones.

few | . | TRBJ2-6 | TRBV18 | TGTGCCAGCTCACCACGCGACGGCAACTCTGGGGCCAACGTCCTGACTTTC | CASSPRDGNSGANVLTF
few | . | TRBJ2-5 | TRBV3-1 | TGTGCCAGCAGCCAAGGAACAGGACCCGAGACCCAGTACTTC | CASSQGTGPETQYF
few | . | TRBJ2-3 | TRBV29-1 | TGCAGCGTTGATGAGGGAACAGATACGCAGTATTTT | CSVDEGTDTQYF
. | . | TRBJ1-1 | TRBV6-5 | TGTGCCAGCAGGATACAGGGCCAAACTGAAGCTTTCTTT | CASRIQGQTEAFF
many | . | TRBJ1-2 | TRBV28 | TGTGCCAGCAGTCCAGACATTCATCCCTATGGCTACACCTTC | CASSPDIHPYGYTF
. | . | TRBJ2-7 | TRBV27 | TGTGCCAGCGGCCCCTCGGGCTCCCACGAGCAGTACTTC | CASGPSGSHEQYF
. | . | TRBJ2-1 | TRBV13 | TGTGCCAGCAGCTCAACCGGGACTCGCTCCTTCAATGAGCAGTTCTTC | CASSSTGTRSFNEQFF
. | . | TRBJ2-1 | TRBV30 | TGTGCCCGGCAATTGGCCAATGAGCAGTTCTTC | CARQLANEQFF
few | TRBD2 | TRBJ2-3 | TRBV19 | TGTGCCAGGACCGTCGCGGGAGGGCCCATTCCCACAGATACGCAGTATTTT | CARTVAGGPIPTDTQYF
. | TRBD1 | TRBJ1-6 | TRBV12-3/TRBV12-4 | TGTGCCAGCAGTTTAGCGCTGGGGACAGGGAATTCACCCCTCCACTTT | CASSLALGTGNSPLHF
. | . | TRBJ1-1 | TRBV6-2/TRBV6-3 | TGTGCCAGCAGTGACCTACGCCGGGACACTGAAGCTTTCTTT | CASSDLRRDTEAFF
few | . | TRBJ2-2 | TRBV19 | TGTGCCAGTAGTAGGGAATACACCGGGGAGCTGTTTTTT | CASSREYTGELFF
. | . | TRBJ2-1 | TRBV2 | TGTGCCATCCAGGCTTGGGATCGCTACAATGAGCAGTTCTTC | CAIQAWDRYNEQFF
few | TRBD1 | TRBJ2-7 | TRBV11-3 | TGTGCCAGCAGCCAAGGGACAGGGGCCTACGAGCAGTACTTC | CASSQGTGAYEQYF
many | . | TRBJ2-3 | TRBV7-9 | TGTGCCAGCAGTTACGGCCTAGTTCGCACAGATACGCAGTATTTT | CASSYGLVRTDTQYF
few | . | TRBJ1-1 | TRBV28 | TGTGCCAGCAGTTCCGGTGAGGGTTACACTGAAGCTTTCTTT | CASSSGEGYTEAFF
. | . | TRBJ1-1 | TRBV19 | TGTGCCAGTAGTATACAGCCAGTCATGAACACTGAAGCTTTCTTT | CASSIQPVMNTEAFF
. | . | TRBJ2-5 | TRBV20-1 | TGCAGTGCTAGGGCCAACAGGGCCCAAGAGACCCAGTACTTC | CSARANRAQETQYF
. | . | TRBJ1-4 | TRBV20-1 | TGCAGTGCTAGAGATGAGACAGCGAATGAAAAACTGTTTTTT | CSARDETANEKLFF
many | . | TRBJ2-1 | TRBV7-2 | TGTGCCAGCAGCTTAAGGGCCCAAAATGAGCAGTTCTTC | CASSLRAQNEQFF
. | . | TRBJ2-5 | TRBV5-8 | TGTGCCAGCAGCTTCCCCGGGGAAGAGACCCAGTACTTC | CASSFPGEETQYF
. | . | TRBJ1-5 | TRBV28 | TGTGCCAGCAGTTCCGGGACGCTGAAATACAATCAGCCCCAGCATTTT | CASSSGTLKYNQPQHF
. | . | TRBJ2-3 | TRBV18 | TGTGCCAGCTCTGAGACTAGTCCGGATACGCAGTATTTT | CASSETSPDTQYF
. | . | TRBJ1-3 | TRBV19 | TGTGCCAGTAGTACGATCGACAGTAACTCTGGAAACACCATATATTTT | CASSTIDSNSGNTIYF
few | . | TRBJ2-2 | TRBV12-3/TRBV12-4 | TGTGCCAGCAGTTTACGATCCGGGCTTACCGGGGAGCTGTTTTTT | CASSLRSGLTGELFF
. | . | TRBJ2-1 | TRBV19 | TGTGCCAGTAGTATTGAGAGGAGAGGCCTAGATGAGCAGTTCTTC | CASSIERRGLDEQFF
. | TRBD2 | TRBJ2-3 | TRBV29-1 | TGCAGCGTTGATGAGGTGGGAGGGCCCCCAGATACGCAGTATTTT | CSVDEVGGPPDTQYF
few | TRBD2 | TRBJ2-5 | TRBV24-1 | TGTGCCACCAGCTTTAGCGGGTCACGAGGGACCCAGTACTTC | CATSFSGSRGTQYF
few | TRBD2 | TRBJ2-7 | TRBV27 | TGTGCCAGCAGGGGGGATGAGCGGGAGACATCGCCCGAGCAGTACTTC | CASRGDERETSPEQYF
. | TRBD1 | TRBJ1-4 | TRBV7-8 | TGTGCCAGCAGCGCTGACAGGGTGGAAGAAAAACTGTTTTTT | CASSADRVEEKLFF
. | TRBD1 | TRBJ1-1 | TRBV30 | TGTGCCACAGGGGCGCGGGGGGCCAACACTGAAGCTTTCTTT | CATGARGANTEAFF